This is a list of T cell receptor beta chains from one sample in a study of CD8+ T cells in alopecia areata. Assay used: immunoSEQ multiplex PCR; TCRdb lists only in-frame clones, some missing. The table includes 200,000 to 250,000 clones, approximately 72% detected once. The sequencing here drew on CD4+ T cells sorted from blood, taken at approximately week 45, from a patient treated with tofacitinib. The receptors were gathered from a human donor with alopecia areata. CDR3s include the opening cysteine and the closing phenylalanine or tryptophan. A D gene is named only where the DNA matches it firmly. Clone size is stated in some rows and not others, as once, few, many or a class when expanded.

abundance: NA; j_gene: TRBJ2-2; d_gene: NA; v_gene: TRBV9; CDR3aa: CASSVESGSNTGELFF; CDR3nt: TGTGCCAGCAGCGTAGAGAGCGGGTCGAACACCGGGGAGCTGTTTTTT
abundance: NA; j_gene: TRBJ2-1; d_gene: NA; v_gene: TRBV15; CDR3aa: CATSRGPEEQFF; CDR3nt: TGTGCCACCAGCAGAGGACCCGAGGAGCAGTTCTTC
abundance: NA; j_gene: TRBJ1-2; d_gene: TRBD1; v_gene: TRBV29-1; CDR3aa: CSVVLQGAKNYGYTF; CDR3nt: TGCAGCGTTGTTCTTCAGGGGGCGAAGAACTATGGCTACACCTTC
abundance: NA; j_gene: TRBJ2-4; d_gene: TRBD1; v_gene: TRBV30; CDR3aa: CAWSGPGQGWYF; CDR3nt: TGTGCCTGGAGTGGCCCGGGACAGGGGTGGTACTTC
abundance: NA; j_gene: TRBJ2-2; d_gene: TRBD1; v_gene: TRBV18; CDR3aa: CASSLQGAKSIGELFF; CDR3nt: TGTGCCAGCTCACTGCAGGGGGCGAAATCAATCGGGGAGCTGTTTTTT
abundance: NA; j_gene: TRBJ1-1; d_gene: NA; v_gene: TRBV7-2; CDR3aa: CASSLYGVNTEAFF; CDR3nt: TGTGCCAGCAGCTTATATGGGGTGAACACTGAAGCTTTCTTT
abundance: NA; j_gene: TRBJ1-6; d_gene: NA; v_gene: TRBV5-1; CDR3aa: CASSLSLESPLHF; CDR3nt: TGCGCCAGCAGCCTCTCTTTGGAGTCACCCCTCCACTTT
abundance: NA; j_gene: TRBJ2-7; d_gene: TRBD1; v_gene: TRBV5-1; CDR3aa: CASSPGQGSIYEQYF; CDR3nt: TGCGCCAGCAGCCCGGGACAGGGGAGTATTTACGAGCAGTACTTC
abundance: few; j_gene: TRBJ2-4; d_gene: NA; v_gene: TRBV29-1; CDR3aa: CSAEEGRAKNIQYF; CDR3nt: TGCAGCGCCGAAGAGGGACGGGCCAAAAACATTCAGTACTTC
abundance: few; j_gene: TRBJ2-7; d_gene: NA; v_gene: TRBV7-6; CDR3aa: CASSLGQQGDSGIYEQYF; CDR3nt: TGTGCCAGCAGCTTAGGTCAACAGGGAGACAGTGGGATCTACGAGCAGTACTTC
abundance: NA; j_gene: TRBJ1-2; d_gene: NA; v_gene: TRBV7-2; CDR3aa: CASSPMAQSDGYTF; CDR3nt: TGTGCCAGCAGCCCTATGGCCCAAAGCGACGGCTACACCTTC
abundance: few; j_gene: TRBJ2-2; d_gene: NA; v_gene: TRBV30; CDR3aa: CAWSVGGANTGELFF; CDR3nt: TGTGCCTGGAGTGTCGGAGGGGCGAACACCGGGGAGCTGTTTTTT
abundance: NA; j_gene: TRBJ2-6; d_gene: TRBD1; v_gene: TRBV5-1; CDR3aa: CASSFSGTGGSSGANVLTF; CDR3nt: TGCGCCAGCAGCTTCTCCGGGACAGGGGGCTCTTCTGGGGCCAACGTCCTGACTTTC
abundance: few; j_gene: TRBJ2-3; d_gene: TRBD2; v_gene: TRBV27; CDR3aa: CASSLTSGGSDTQYF; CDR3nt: TGTGCCAGCAGTCTAACTAGCGGGGGGAGTGATACGCAGTATTTT
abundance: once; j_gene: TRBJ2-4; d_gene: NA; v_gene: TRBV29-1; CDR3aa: CSVEEGARAKNIQYF; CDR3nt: TGCAGCGTTGAAGAGGGGGCAAGAGCCAAAAACATTCAGTACTTC
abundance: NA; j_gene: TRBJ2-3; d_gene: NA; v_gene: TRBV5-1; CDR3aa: CASSSTRDSTDTQYF; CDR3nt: TGCGCCAGCAGCTCGACCCGGGACTCCACAGATACGCAGTATTTT
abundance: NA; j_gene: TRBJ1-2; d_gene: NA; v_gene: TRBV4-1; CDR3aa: CASSLIGQGRGYTF; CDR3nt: TGCGCCAGCAGCCTCATAGGGCAGGGGAGAGGCTACACCTTC
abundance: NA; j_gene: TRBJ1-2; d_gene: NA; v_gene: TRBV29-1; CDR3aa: CSVGAQDSLYGYTF; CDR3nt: TGCAGCGTTGGCGCCCAAGACAGCCTCTATGGCTACACCTTC
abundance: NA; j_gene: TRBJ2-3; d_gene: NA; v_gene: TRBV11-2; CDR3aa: CASSPGTHTGDTQYF; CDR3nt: TGTGCCAGCAGCCCGGGGACACACACCGGAGATACGCAGTATTTT
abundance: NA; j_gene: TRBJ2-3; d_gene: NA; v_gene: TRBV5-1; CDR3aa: CASSGRQQDTQYF; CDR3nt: TGCGCCAGCAGCGGACGACAGCAAGATACGCAGTATTTT
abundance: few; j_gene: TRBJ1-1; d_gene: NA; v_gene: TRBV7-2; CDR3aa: CASSLDRMNTEAFF; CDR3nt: TGTGCCAGCAGCTTAGATCGCATGAACACTGAAGCTTTCTTT
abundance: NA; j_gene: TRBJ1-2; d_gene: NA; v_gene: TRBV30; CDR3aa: CAWRPLGPTNYGYTF; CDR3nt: TGTGCCTGGAGACCCCTGGGCCCTACTAACTATGGCTACACCTTC
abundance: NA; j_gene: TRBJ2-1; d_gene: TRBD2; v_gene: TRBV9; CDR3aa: CASSPTAGGFDEQFF; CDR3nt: TGTGCCAGCAGCCCGACAGCGGGGGGGTTCGATGAGCAGTTCTTC
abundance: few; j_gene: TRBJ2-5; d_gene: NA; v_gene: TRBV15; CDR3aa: CATSRVSRKETQYF; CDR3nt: TGTGCCACCAGCAGAGTTTCGCGAAAAGAGACCCAGTACTTC
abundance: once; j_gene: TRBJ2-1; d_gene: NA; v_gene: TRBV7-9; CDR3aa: CASSGLGMILNEQFF; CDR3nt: TGTGCCAGCAGCGGTTTGGGGATGATCTTGAATGAGCAGTTCTTC
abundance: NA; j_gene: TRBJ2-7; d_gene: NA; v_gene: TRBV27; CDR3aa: CASSSLASQVPFYEQYF; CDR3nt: TGTGCCAGCAGTTCGTTGGCTAGCCAAGTTCCTTTCTACGAGCAGTACTTC
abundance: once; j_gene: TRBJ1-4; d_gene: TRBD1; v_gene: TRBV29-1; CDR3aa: CSVAGQGVNEKLFF; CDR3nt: TGCAGCGTTGCGGGACAGGGGGTTAATGAAAAACTGTTTTTT
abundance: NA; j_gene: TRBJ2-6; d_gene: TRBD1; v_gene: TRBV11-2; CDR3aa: CASTLGWTGGAPGANVLTF; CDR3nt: TGTGCCAGCACCCTAGGGTGGACAGGGGGCGCACCCGGGGCCAACGTCCTGACTTTC
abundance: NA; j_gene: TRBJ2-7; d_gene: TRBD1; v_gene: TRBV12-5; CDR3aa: CASGDRGTSYEQYF; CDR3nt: TGTGCTAGTGGGGACAGGGGGACCTCCTACGAGCAGTACTTC
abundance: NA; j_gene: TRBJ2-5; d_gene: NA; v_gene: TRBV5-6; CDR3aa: CASSLRGRETQYF; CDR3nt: TGTGCCAGCAGCTTGCGGGGGCGAGAGACCCAGTACTTC
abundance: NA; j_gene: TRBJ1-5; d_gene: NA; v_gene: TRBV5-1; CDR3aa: CASSSQPRASGNQPQHF; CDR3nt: TGCGCCAGCAGCTCCCAGCCCAGGGCCTCCGGCAATCAGCCCCAGCATTTT